The 12 T cell receptor beta chains below come from one sample, sequenced in a study of beta chain features in type 1 diabetes. Whole-study results and caveats: For Type 1 diabetes patients, all four CD4+ subsets carried TCRB CDR3s that were moderately but significantly shorter.

Which antigens these TCRs recognize remains unknown. Since all of the isolated RNA was reverse transcribed, expressed TCRB transcripts were what got sequenced. The repertoire was sequenced with immunoSEQ multiplex PCR; TCRdb's copy has only in-frame clones and lacks some. The sample shows a few hundred thousand clones, under 20% of them seen only once. The sample consisted of naive CD4+ T cells from blood. The receptors come from a man aged 25 to 40 with type 1 diabetes.

This rearrangement joins TRBV5-1 to TRBJ2-7; 8 nucleotides agree with TRBD2. Germline CDR1 is SGHRS and CDR2 is YFSETQ. This CDR3 is 16 amino acids long. V shed 1 base, J shed 4 bases, and the junction held 10 bases outside the gene matches. The CDR3 nucleotides read TGCGCCAGCAGCTTGTTCCAGCGGGAGAAGGATTACGAGCAGTACTTC. Protein product: CASSLFQREKDYEQYF. The full variable domain, its missing parts supplied by reference TRBV5-1 and TRBJ2-7, is KAGVTQTPRYLIKTRGQQVTLSCSPISGHRSVSWYQQTPGQGLQFLFEYFSETQRNKGNFPGRFSGRQFSNSRSEMNVSTLELGDSALYLCASSLFQREKDYEQYFGPGTRLTVT.

This sequence joins TRBV7-2 and TRBJ2-1; 8 bases align to TRBD2. CDR3 length: 17 amino acids. J was trimmed by 0 bases and V by 4 bases; bases with no gene match: 8. Per the germline V gene, CDR1 is SGHTA and CDR2 is FQGNSA. CDR3 sequence: CASSSPRSGSSYNEQFF. The CDR3 DNA sequence: TGTGCCAGCAGCTCCCCAAGGAGCGGGAGCTCCTACAATGAGCAGTTCTTC.

This clone appeared a few times. The genes are TRBV5-6 and TRBJ2-4; TRBD1 agrees at 8 bases. V shed 5 bases and J 6 bases; nucleotides not matched to a gene: 7. This CDR3 has 14 residues. CDR1 is SGHDT and CDR2 is YYEEEE in the germline V gene. The DNA for the CDR3 is TGTGCCAGCAGTCCCGGGACAGGACGAAACATTCAGTACTTC. Translation gives CASSPGTGRNIQYF.

This clone was counted a few times. V gene TRBV10-3 combines with J gene TRBJ1-2; no definite D call. CDR3 length equals 12 residues. Germline assignment: CDR1 ENHRY and CDR2 SYGVKD. V was clipped by 4 bases and J by 8 bases, with 11 bases between them. CDR3 region: CAISVEPGGYTF. The DNA for the CDR3 is TGTGCCATCAGTGTCGAGCCGGGCGGCTACACCTTC.

This clone was found a few times. The gene calls are TRBV5-4 and TRBJ2-7; D gene uncertain. There are 14 residues in the CDR3. V was shortened by 2 bases and J by 8 bases, with 17 bases between the two germline ends. Germline-derived CDR1 and CDR2 are SGHNT and YYREEE (reference sequence). The CDR3 coding sequence is TGTGCCAGCAGCTTTGGGGTACCTCCTGGCAAGCAGTACTTC. Its translation: CASSFGVPPGKQYF.

This clone showed up just a few times. This chain connects TRBV7-2 to TRBJ2-4, with D perhaps matching TRBD1 (6 bases). CDR3 length equals 14 residues. Germline CDR1 SGHTA, CDR2 FQGNSA. The V gene lost 4 bases and the J gene lost 6 bases, with 13 bases spanning the gap. CDR3 region: CASSSDRTVNIQYF. The CDR3 DNA is TGTGCCAGCAGCTCCGACAGGACAGTAAACATTCAGTACTTC.

The chain is built from TRBV29-1 and TRBJ2-1; the D is unclear. Per the germline V gene, CDR1 is SQVTM and CDR2 is ANQGSEA. This CDR3 comprises 12 residues. Trimming removed 2 bases at V and 12 bases at J, with 14 bases between. The CDR3 DNA reads TGCAGCGTTGAAAAGGGCAGGATAGCGCAGTTCTTC. Protein sequence: CSVEKGRIAQFF.

This sequence joins TRBV30 and TRBJ2-2; D ambiguous. The length of the CDR3 is 11 residues. V dropped 7 bases and J dropped 4 bases, with 7 bases sitting between them. Germline CDR1 reads GTSNPN; CDR2 reads SVGIG (reference sequence). The CDR3 DNA reads TGTGCCTTTCATTCCACCGGGGAGCTGTTTTTT. Translation: CAFHSTGELFF.

This clone was counted only a few times. The rearrangement uses TRBV28 and TRBJ2-7, with TRBD1 matching 7 bases. The ends lost 6 bases at V and 3 bases at J; junction bases unmatched: 8. The germline V gene encodes CDR1 MDHEN and CDR2 SYDVKM. This CDR3 has 14 amino acids. CDR3 bases: TGTGCCAGCAGGCCAGGACAGGAGGTCTACGAGCAGTACTTC. The encoded protein is CASRPGQEVYEQYF. Drawing the rest from reference TRBV28 and TRBJ2-7, the complete variable domain is DVKVTQSSRYLVKRTGEKVFLECVQDMDHENMFWYRQDPGLGLRLIYFSYDVKMKEKGDIPEGYSVSREKKERFSLILESASTNQTSMYLCASRPGQEVYEQYFGPGTRLTVT.

This clone was seen a handful of times. The rearrangement links TRBV28 to TRBJ2-7, with a possible D match to TRBD2 (5 bases). The CDR3 has 15 residues. Trimming removed 5 bases from V and 4 bases from J, with 18 bases in between. From germline, CDR1 is MDHEN and CDR2 SYDVKM. For the CDR3, the DNA is TGTGCCAGCAGTGCCGGAGTCAAGGGAGTGTACGAGCAGTACTTC. Its protein product is CASSAGVKGVYEQYF.

This clone was picked up a small number of times. V usage is TRBV7-2 and J usage is TRBJ2-2; no reliable D call. The CDR3 runs 12 residues. With 4 bases removed from V and 0 bases from J, the gap between germline ends came to 0 bases. The germline V gene has CDR1 SGHTA and CDR2 FQGNSA. The CDR3 region has the DNA TGTGCCAGCAGCTCGAACACCGGGGAGCTGTTTTTT. Amino acids: CASSSNTGELFF.

In this sample, this clone turned up a few times. V is TRBV30 and J is TRBJ1-1, with TRBD1 as a possible D gene (6 bases). Germline lookup yields CDR1 GTSNPN and CDR2 SVGIG (reference sequence). The CDR3 spans 15 residues. The ends were cut back, 2 bases at V and 0 bases at J, with 13 bases in the middle. The CDR3 is CAWSLPGHLNTEAFF. The CDR3 DNA follows: TGTGCCTGGAGTTTACCGGGACATTTGAACACTGAAGCTTTCTTT.